This is a list of T cell receptor beta chains from one sample in a study of blood T cells in healthy people across ages. TCRdb fed the 5' RACE reads into MiXCR, producing one record per CDR3 protein. The sample gives some 790,000 distinct CDR3 sequences, 25% to 30% of which show up once; 15% to 20% is in the top ten. Sample: blood. The source is a woman of 80 years or more in good health. Both conserved end residues are part of each CDR3. The D gene is left open where the match is weak. The size of a clone is reported for some rows only, either as once, few or many, or as a class for expanded clones.

clone_size: .; v_call: TRBV19; d_call: TRBD1; j_call: TRBJ2-5; cdr3_aa: CAGSMDRGRGETQYF; cdr3_nt: TGTGCCGGTAGTATGGACAGGGGGCGCGGGGAGACCCAGTACTTC
clone_size: many; v_call: TRBV9; d_call: .; j_call: TRBJ2-1; cdr3_aa: CASSPQQGYEQFF; cdr3_nt: TGTGCCAGCAGCCCGCAACAGGGATATGAGCAGTTCTTC
clone_size: few; v_call: TRBV16; d_call: TRBD1; j_call: TRBJ2-3; cdr3_aa: CASSQFGQGAADTQYF; cdr3_nt: TGTGCCAGCAGCCAATTTGGACAGGGGGCTGCAGATACGCAGTATTTT
clone_size: many; v_call: TRBV20-1; d_call: .; j_call: TRBJ2-1; cdr3_aa: CSARDPTSGGNEQFF; cdr3_nt: TGCAGTGCTAGAGATCCCACTAGTGGGGGAAATGAGCAGTTCTTC
clone_size: .; v_call: TRBV25-1; d_call: .; j_call: TRBJ2-5; cdr3_aa: CASSEGRGLQETQYF; cdr3_nt: TGTGCCAGCAGTGAGGGAAGGGGCTTACAAGAGACCCAGTACTTC
clone_size: .; v_call: TRBV19; d_call: TRBD2; j_call: TRBJ2-1; cdr3_aa: CASSSGSASGYNEQFF; cdr3_nt: TGTGCCAGTAGTTCGGGGTCGGCTAGCGGGTACAATGAGCAGTTCTTC
clone_size: once; v_call: TRBV9; d_call: .; j_call: TRBJ1-6; cdr3_aa: CASSVEPGPPLHF; cdr3_nt: TGTGCCAGCAGCGTAGAACCAGGACCACCCCTCCACTTT
clone_size: .; v_call: TRBV30; d_call: TRBD2; j_call: TRBJ2-5; cdr3_aa: CAWSMSGGGTQYF; cdr3_nt: TGTGCCTGGAGTATGAGCGGGGGAGGGACCCAGTACTTC
clone_size: .; v_call: TRBV3-1; d_call: .; j_call: TRBJ1-4; cdr3_aa: CASSQGYQGKLFF; cdr3_nt: TGTGCCAGCAGCCAAGGTTACCAGGGGAAACTGTTTTTT
clone_size: .; v_call: TRBV11-2; d_call: .; j_call: TRBJ2-2; cdr3_aa: CAGSTTGKVTGELFF; cdr3_nt: TGTGCCGGCAGCACCACAGGGAAGGTCACCGGGGAGCTGTTTTTT
clone_size: .; v_call: TRBV11-2; d_call: TRBD1; j_call: TRBJ1-4; cdr3_aa: CASSLGGIPDRGLSTNEELFF; cdr3_nt: TGTGCCAGCAGCTTAGGTGGGATTCCAGACAGGGGGCTTTCAACTAATGAAGAACTGTTTTTT
clone_size: once; v_call: TRBV20-1; d_call: .; j_call: TRBJ2-5; cdr3_aa: CSARRSYQETQYF; cdr3_nt: TGCAGTGCTAGAAGATCGTACCAAGAGACCCAGTACTTC
clone_size: .; v_call: TRBV7-9; d_call: .; j_call: TRBJ2-3; cdr3_aa: CASSPGRGLPSSTDTQYF; cdr3_nt: TGTGCCAGCAGCCCTGGTCGGGGGCTCCCCTCGAGCACAGATACGCAGTATTTT
clone_size: .; v_call: TRBV7-2; d_call: .; j_call: TRBJ2-2; cdr3_aa: CASSLVSRVGTGELFF; cdr3_nt: TGTGCCAGCAGCTTAGTCTCCAGGGTAGGCACCGGGGAGCTGTTTTTT
clone_size: many; v_call: TRBV5-1; d_call: .; j_call: TRBJ1-4; cdr3_aa: CASSLGPGVTNEKLFF; cdr3_nt: TGCGCCAGCAGCTTGGGACCAGGGGTAACTAATGAAAAACTGTTTTTT
clone_size: .; v_call: TRBV5-5; d_call: .; j_call: TRBJ1-5; cdr3_aa: CASSLTFGSNQPQHF; cdr3_nt: TGTGCCAGCAGCTTAACTTTCGGGAGCAATCAGCCCCAGCATTTT
clone_size: many; v_call: TRBV15; d_call: .; j_call: TRBJ2-5; cdr3_aa: CATSIWRETQYF; cdr3_nt: TGTGCCACCAGCATATGGAGAGAGACCCAGTACTTC
clone_size: many; v_call: TRBV6-5; d_call: .; j_call: TRBJ2-7; cdr3_aa: CASSYKMGQGGGEQYF; cdr3_nt: TGTGCCAGCAGTTATAAAATGGGGCAGGGCGGTGGCGAGCAGTACTTC
clone_size: .; v_call: TRBV5-1; d_call: TRBD2; j_call: TRBJ2-3; cdr3_aa: CASRSRGGGSTDTQYF; cdr3_nt: TGCGCCAGCCGATCCCGCGGCGGGGGTAGTACAGATACGCAGTATTTT
clone_size: many; v_call: TRBV6-2/TRBV6-3; d_call: TRBD1; j_call: TRBJ1-6; cdr3_aa: CASSYTGVGSPLHF; cdr3_nt: TGTGCCAGCAGCTATACAGGGGTTGGATCACCCCTCCACTTT
clone_size: .; v_call: TRBV12-3/TRBV12-4; d_call: .; j_call: TRBJ1-5; cdr3_aa: CASTPGVNHPQHF; cdr3_nt: TGTGCCAGCACCCCGGGTGTCAATCACCCCCAGCATTTT
clone_size: .; v_call: TRBV2; d_call: TRBD1; j_call: TRBJ2-3; cdr3_aa: CASSRDRGPTDTQYF; cdr3_nt: TGTGCCAGCAGTCGGGACAGGGGGCCGACAGATACGCAGTATTTT
clone_size: few; v_call: TRBV5-1; d_call: .; j_call: TRBJ1-2; cdr3_aa: CASSLEAVSYGYTF; cdr3_nt: TGCGCCAGCAGCTTGGAGGCAGTTTCTTATGGCTACACCTTC
clone_size: many; v_call: TRBV24-1; d_call: .; j_call: TRBJ2-3; cdr3_aa: CATSDPGERADTQYF; cdr3_nt: TGTGCCACCAGTGACCCCGGAGAGCGGGCAGATACGCAGTATTTT
clone_size: .; v_call: TRBV20-1; d_call: .; j_call: TRBJ2-7; cdr3_aa: CSARDFSSYEQYF; cdr3_nt: TGCAGTGCTAGAGATTTTAGTAGCTACGAGCAGTACTTC
clone_size: .; v_call: TRBV7-2; d_call: TRBD2; j_call: TRBJ2-3; cdr3_aa: CAGNSGVSTDTQYF; cdr3_nt: TGTGCCGGCAATAGCGGGGTCAGCACAGATACGCAGTATTTT
clone_size: many; v_call: TRBV27; d_call: .; j_call: TRBJ2-3; cdr3_aa: CASSFLGRADTQYF; cdr3_nt: TGTGCCAGCAGTTTTTTGGGTAGAGCAGATACGCAGTATTTT
clone_size: many; v_call: TRBV4-3; d_call: TRBD1; j_call: TRBJ1-4; cdr3_aa: CASSKGDSVNEKLFF; cdr3_nt: TGCGCCAGCTCTAAGGGGGACAGTGTTAATGAAAAACTGTTTTTT
clone_size: .; v_call: TRBV7-9; d_call: .; j_call: TRBJ1-2; cdr3_aa: CASSVGGGNYGYTF; cdr3_nt: TGTGCCAGCAGCGTAGGGGGTGGCAACTATGGCTACACCTTC
clone_size: .; v_call: TRBV9; d_call: .; j_call: TRBJ1-2; cdr3_aa: CASSQSGVTYDYTF; cdr3_nt: TGTGCCAGCAGCCAGTCAGGGGTGACCTATGACTACACCTTC
clone_size: many; v_call: TRBV7-2; d_call: .; j_call: TRBJ1-2; cdr3_aa: CASSPTSGVRYGYTF; cdr3_nt: TGTGCCAGCAGCCCAACCTCAGGGGTTCGCTATGGCTACACCTTC
clone_size: many; v_call: TRBV6-2/TRBV6-3; d_call: TRBD1; j_call: TRBJ1-2; cdr3_aa: CASSRQGGGYTF; cdr3_nt: TGTGCCAGCAGCCGACAGGGCGGTGGCTACACCTTC
clone_size: many; v_call: TRBV7-2; d_call: TRBD2; j_call: TRBJ2-5; cdr3_aa: CASSQGLAGGRETQYF; cdr3_nt: TGTGCCAGCAGCCAAGGACTAGCGGGGGGGCGGGAGACCCAGTACTTC
clone_size: few; v_call: TRBV10-3; d_call: .; j_call: TRBJ1-6; cdr3_aa: CAISDRESSPLHF; cdr3_nt: TGTGCCATCAGTGACAGGGAGAGCTCACCCCTCCACTTT
clone_size: .; v_call: TRBV7-6; d_call: .; j_call: TRBJ2-5; cdr3_aa: CASSLSASETQYF; cdr3_nt: TGTGCCAGCAGCTTGTCAGCGTCAGAGACCCAGTACTTC
clone_size: many; v_call: TRBV28; d_call: .; j_call: TRBJ2-2; cdr3_aa: CASSTRGIGELFF; cdr3_nt: TGTGCCAGCAGCACTAGGGGGATCGGGGAGCTGTTTTTT
clone_size: .; v_call: TRBV20-1; d_call: TRBD2; j_call: TRBJ2-7; cdr3_aa: CSARDQGLAGAMYF; cdr3_nt: TGCAGTGCTAGAGATCAGGGACTAGCGGGAGCTATGTACTTC
clone_size: many; v_call: TRBV12-3/TRBV12-4; d_call: TRBD2; j_call: TRBJ2-3; cdr3_aa: CASSPSGGVTDTQYF; cdr3_nt: TGTGCCAGCAGCCCCAGCGGGGGGGTCACAGATACGCAGTATTTT
clone_size: .; v_call: TRBV4-1; d_call: TRBD2; j_call: TRBJ2-6; cdr3_aa: CASMGGTNVLTF; cdr3_nt: TGCGCCAGCATGGGGGGGACCAACGTCCTGACTTTC
clone_size: many; v_call: TRBV7-2; d_call: TRBD1; j_call: TRBJ1-2; cdr3_aa: CASSRTLQGNYGYTF; cdr3_nt: TGTGCCAGCAGCCGGACTCTACAGGGGAACTATGGCTACACCTTC
clone_size: many; v_call: TRBV10-1; d_call: .; j_call: TRBJ2-7; cdr3_aa: CASSKSSYEQYF; cdr3_nt: TGCGCCAGCAGTAAAAGCTCCTACGAGCAGTACTTC
clone_size: many; v_call: TRBV5-1; d_call: .; j_call: TRBJ2-6; cdr3_aa: CASSLGATASGANVLTF; cdr3_nt: TGCGCCAGCAGCTTGGGGGCGACGGCCTCTGGGGCCAACGTCCTGACTTTC
clone_size: .; v_call: TRBV20-1; d_call: .; j_call: TRBJ1-3; cdr3_aa: CSASRDIIQSGNTIYF; cdr3_nt: TGCAGTGCTAGCCGGGACATCATTCAGTCTGGAAACACCATATATTTT
clone_size: once; v_call: TRBV11-2; d_call: TRBD1; j_call: TRBJ2-5; cdr3_aa: CASGTQTGGETQYF; cdr3_nt: TGTGCCAGCGGCACTCAGACAGGGGGAGAGACCCAGTACTTC
clone_size: many; v_call: TRBV20-1; d_call: .; j_call: TRBJ1-2; cdr3_aa: CSAKGDKSYGYTF; cdr3_nt: TGCAGTGCTAAAGGGGACAAGAGCTATGGCTACACCTTC
clone_size: many; v_call: TRBV7-9; d_call: TRBD1; j_call: TRBJ2-7; cdr3_aa: CASSFATGGSAEQYF; cdr3_nt: TGTGCCAGCAGCTTCGCCACAGGGGGTTCGGCCGAGCAGTACTTC
clone_size: many; v_call: TRBV5-1; d_call: .; j_call: TRBJ1-2; cdr3_aa: CASSSGAQGSLNYGYTF; cdr3_nt: TGCGCCAGCAGCTCCGGGGCCCAGGGGTCATTAAACTATGGCTACACCTTC
clone_size: .; v_call: TRBV28; d_call: .; j_call: TRBJ1-2; cdr3_aa: CASSNRAGYTF; cdr3_nt: TGTGCCAGCAGCAACAGGGCTGGCTACACCTTC
clone_size: many; v_call: TRBV12-3/TRBV12-4; d_call: .; j_call: TRBJ1-2; cdr3_aa: CASSIESGYTF; cdr3_nt: TGTGCCAGCAGTATCGAGTCAGGCTACACCTTC
clone_size: .; v_call: TRBV28; d_call: TRBD1; j_call: TRBJ2-1; cdr3_aa: CASSFWGQGNNEQFF; cdr3_nt: TGTGCCAGCAGTTTCTGGGGACAGGGTAACAATGAGCAGTTCTTC
clone_size: many; v_call: TRBV20-1; d_call: TRBD2; j_call: TRBJ2-1; cdr3_aa: CSARALAGSYNEQFF; cdr3_nt: TGCAGTGCTAGAGCACTAGCGGGGTCCTACAATGAGCAGTTCTTC
clone_size: many; v_call: TRBV12-3/TRBV12-4; d_call: .; j_call: TRBJ2-7; cdr3_aa: CASSRTEGSQYF; cdr3_nt: TGTGCCAGCAGCAGGACAGAGGGGAGCCAGTACTTC
clone_size: many; v_call: TRBV20-1; d_call: TRBD1; j_call: TRBJ1-2; cdr3_aa: CSATTSGQHNYGYTF; cdr3_nt: TGCAGTGCTACAACCTCGGGACAGCATAACTATGGCTACACCTTC
clone_size: few; v_call: TRBV4-2; d_call: .; j_call: TRBJ1-5; cdr3_aa: CASSQGIRGAQYQPQHF; cdr3_nt: TGTGCCAGCAGCCAAGGGATTCGGGGGGCGCAATATCAGCCCCAGCATTTT
clone_size: .; v_call: TRBV6-2/TRBV6-3; d_call: .; j_call: TRBJ2-2; cdr3_aa: CASSYHRRELFF; cdr3_nt: TGTGCCAGCAGTTACCACAGGAGAGAGCTGTTTTTT